Below, 7 T cell receptor beta chains from the same sample are listed, as sequenced in a study of cytomegalovirus exposure and HLA in healthy donors. The PCR used 60 Vbeta and 13 Jbeta primers. This table comes from immunoSEQ multiplex PCR, and its TCRdb copy is limited to in-frame clones, with some not included. This table has 130,000 or so clones, approximately 82% appearing once. The specimen was PBMCs. The receptors come from a man aged 18 to 35 in good health and CMV-seropositive.

This sequence joins TRBV14 and TRBJ2-3; D perhaps matches TRBD2 (5 bases). Trimming shortened V by 4 bases and J by 10 bases, and 15 bases separated the two germline ends. Per the germline V gene, CDR1 is SGHDN and CDR2 is FVKESK. This CDR3 has 13 amino acids. The CDR3 DNA reads TGTGCCAGCAGCCGGATCGGGGTGACGTCGCAGTATTTT. It codes for CASSRIGVTSQYF.

The CDR3 spells CASSRQGDQPQHF. CDR3 bases: TGTGCCAGCAGCCGACAGGGGGATCAGCCCCAGCATTTT. The chain has TRBV6-5 and TRBJ1-5; 9 bases are shared with TRBD1. The CDR3 is 13 amino acids. J gave up 5 bases and V 6 bases, and 2 bases lay outside the gene matches. CDR1 and CDR2 (germline): MNHEY, SVGAGI.

The chain couples TRBV10-3 to TRBJ2-1; 7 nucleotides align to TRBD1. Germline CDR1 ENHRY, CDR2 SYGVKD. J gave up 6 bases and V 7 bases, and 12 bases lay outside the gene matches. The CDR3 sequence is 15 residues long. CDR3 loop: CAITEGLPGGNEQFF. CDR3 coding DNA: TGTGCCATCACCGAGGGGTTACCAGGGGGCAATGAGCAGTTCTTC.

The chain uses TRBV28 and TRBJ2-7, with TRBD1 matching over 9 bases. This CDR3 contains 17 residues. Trimming at V came to 5 bases and at J to 7 bases, leaving 18 bases not matched to a gene. CDR1 is MDHEN and CDR2 is SYDVKM in the germline V gene. The CDR3 spells CASSLPSWDRALREQYF. The CDR3 DNA follows: TGTGCCAGCAGTCTACCATCTTGGGACAGGGCTTTGAGGGAGCAGTACTTC.

V usage is TRBV14 and J usage is TRBJ1-2, with TRBD1 matching 7 bases. V gave up 4 bases and J gave up 2 bases; unmatched junction bases: 1. CDR1 is SGHDN and CDR2 is FVKESK in the germline V gene. CDR3 size: 13 residues. CDR3 amino acids: CASSPGQNYGYTF. DNA of the CDR3: TGTGCCAGCAGCCCGGGACAGAACTATGGCTACACCTTC. Full variable domain (rest looked up from reference TRBV14 and TRBJ1-2): EAGVTQFPSHSVIEKGQTVTLRCDPISGHDNLYWYRRVMGKEIKFLLHFVKESKQDESGMPNNRFLAERTGGTYSTLKVQPAELEDSGVYFCASSPGQNYGYTFGSGTRLTVV.

Note on this clone: This sample also contains other DNA sequences that code for the same CDR3. This chain connects TRBV27 to TRBJ2-7; D possibly corresponds to TRBD1 (6 bases). The germline CDR1 and CDR2 sequences are MNHEY and SMNVEV (reference sequence). The CDR3 has 13 residues. The V end lost 3 bases, the J end lost 2 bases, and 8 bases lay between the germline ends. CDR3 residues: CASSLGQTYEQYF. The CDR3, as DNA: TGTGCCAGCAGTTTGGGACAAACCTACGAGCAGTACTTC.

The V and J genes are TRBV18 and TRBJ1-4; the D gene is possibly TRBD1 (5 bases). Germline loops: CDR1 KGHSH, CDR2 LQKENI. The CDR3 runs to 14 residues. Between the trimmed V and J ends, which lost 5 bases and 5 bases, there was a span of 12 bases. The CDR3 is CASSSGLQNEKLFF. As DNA, the CDR3 is TGTGCCAGCTCATCGGGACTGCAGAATGAAAAACTGTTTTTT.